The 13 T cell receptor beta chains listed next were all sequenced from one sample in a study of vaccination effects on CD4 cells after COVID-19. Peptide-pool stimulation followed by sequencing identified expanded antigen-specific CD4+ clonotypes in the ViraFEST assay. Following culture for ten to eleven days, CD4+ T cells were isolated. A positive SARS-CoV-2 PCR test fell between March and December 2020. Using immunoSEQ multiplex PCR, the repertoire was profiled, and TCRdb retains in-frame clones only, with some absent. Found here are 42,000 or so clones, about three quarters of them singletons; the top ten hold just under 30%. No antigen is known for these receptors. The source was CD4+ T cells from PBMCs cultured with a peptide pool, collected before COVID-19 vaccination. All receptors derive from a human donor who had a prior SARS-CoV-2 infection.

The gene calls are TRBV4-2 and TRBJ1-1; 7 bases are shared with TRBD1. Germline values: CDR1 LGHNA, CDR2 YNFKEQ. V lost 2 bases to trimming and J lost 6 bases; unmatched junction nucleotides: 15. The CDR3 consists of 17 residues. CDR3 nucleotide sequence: TGTGCCAGCAGCCAACAAGGCTGGGGACAGTCTAAATCTGAAGCTTTCTTT. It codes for CASSQQGWGQSKSEAFF.

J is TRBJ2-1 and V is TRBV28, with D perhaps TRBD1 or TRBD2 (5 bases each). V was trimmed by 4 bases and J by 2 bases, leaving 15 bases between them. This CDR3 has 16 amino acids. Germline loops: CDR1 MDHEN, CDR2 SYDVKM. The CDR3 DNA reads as TGTGCCAGCAGTTCCCCCTTAGGGGAGACCTACAATGAGCAGTTCTTC. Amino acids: CASSSPLGETYNEQFF.

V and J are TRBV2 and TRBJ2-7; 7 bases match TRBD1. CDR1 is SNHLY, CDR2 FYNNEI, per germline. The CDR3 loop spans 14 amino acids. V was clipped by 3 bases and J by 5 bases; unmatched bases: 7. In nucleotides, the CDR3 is TGTGCCAGCAGTGATCTTCAGGGGGTGCACGAGCAGTACTTC. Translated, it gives CASSDLQGVHEQYF.

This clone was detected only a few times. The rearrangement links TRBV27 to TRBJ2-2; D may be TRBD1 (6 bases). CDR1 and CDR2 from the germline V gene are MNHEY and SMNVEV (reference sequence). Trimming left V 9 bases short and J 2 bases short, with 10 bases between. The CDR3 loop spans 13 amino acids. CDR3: CASSQGNTGELFF. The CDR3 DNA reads TGTGCCAGTTCACAGGGAAACACCGGGGAGCTGTTTTTT.

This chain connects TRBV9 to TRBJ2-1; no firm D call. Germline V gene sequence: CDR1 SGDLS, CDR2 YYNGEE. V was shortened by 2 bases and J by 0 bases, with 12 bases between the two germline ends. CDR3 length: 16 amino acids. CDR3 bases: TGTGCCAGCAGCGTTAGGGCCTCAGCCTCCTACAATGAGCAGTTCTTC. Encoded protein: CASSVRASASYNEQFF.

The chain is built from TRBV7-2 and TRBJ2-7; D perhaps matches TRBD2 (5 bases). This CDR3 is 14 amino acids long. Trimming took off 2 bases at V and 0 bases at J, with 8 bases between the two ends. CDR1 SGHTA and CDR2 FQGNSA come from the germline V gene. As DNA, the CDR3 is TGTGCCAGCAGCTTATCCGGGAACTCCTACGAGCAGTACTTC. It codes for CASSLSGNSYEQYF.

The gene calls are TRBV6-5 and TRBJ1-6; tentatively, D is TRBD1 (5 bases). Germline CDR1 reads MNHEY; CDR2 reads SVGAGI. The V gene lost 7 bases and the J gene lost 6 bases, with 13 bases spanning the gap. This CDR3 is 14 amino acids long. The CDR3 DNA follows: TGTGCCAGCATTAGGGCAGGGAGTAATTCACCCCTCCACTTT. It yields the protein CASIRAGSNSPLHF.

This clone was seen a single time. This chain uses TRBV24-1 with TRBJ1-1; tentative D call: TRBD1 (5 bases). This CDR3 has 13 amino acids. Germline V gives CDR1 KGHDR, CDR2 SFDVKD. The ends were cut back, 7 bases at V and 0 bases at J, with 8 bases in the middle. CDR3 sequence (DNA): TGTGCCACCAGGTTAGGGGTGAACACTGAAGCTTTCTTT. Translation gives CATRLGVNTEAFF.

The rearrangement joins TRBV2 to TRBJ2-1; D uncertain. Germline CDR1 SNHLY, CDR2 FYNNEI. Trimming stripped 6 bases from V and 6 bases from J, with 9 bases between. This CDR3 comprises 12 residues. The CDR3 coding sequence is TGTGCCAGCAGAGGCCGGACCAATGAGCAGTTCTTC. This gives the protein CASRGRTNEQFF.

Here the CDR3 reads CASSLELGTLSTDTQYF. The CDR3 bases are TGTGCCAGCAGCTTGGAGTTGGGGACTTTGAGCACAGATACGCAGTATTTT. This chain links TRBV5-6 with TRBJ2-3; TRBD2 is a possible D gene (6 bases). The CDR3 totals 17 residues. Deletions cut 0 bases from V and 0 bases from J, with 14 bases between. Germline V gives CDR1 SGHDT, CDR2 YYEEEE.

The CDR3 nucleotides are TGTGCCAGCAGCTACACCCCACAAGAGACCCAGTACTTC. This translates into CASSYTPQETQYF. This rearrangement joins TRBV7-6 to TRBJ2-5; D ambiguous. V shed 4 bases and J shed 2 bases, with 8 bases lying between them. The germline gives CDR1 SGHVS, CDR2 FNYEAQ. The CDR3 is 13 amino acids. The whole variable domain, remainder taken from reference TRBV7-6 and TRBJ2-5, is GAGVSQSPRYKVTKRGQDVALRCDPISGHVSLYWYRQALGQGPEFLTYFNYEAQQDKSGLPNDRFSAERPEGSISTLTIQRTEQRDSAMYRCASSYTPQETQYFGPGTRLLVL.

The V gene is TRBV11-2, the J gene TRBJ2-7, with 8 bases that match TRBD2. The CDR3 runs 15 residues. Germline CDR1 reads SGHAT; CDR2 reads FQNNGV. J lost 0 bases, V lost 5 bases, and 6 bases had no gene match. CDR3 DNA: TGTGCCAGCAGCCCCAGCGGGAGCAGCTCCTACGAGCAGTACTTC. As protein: CASSPSGSSSYEQYF.

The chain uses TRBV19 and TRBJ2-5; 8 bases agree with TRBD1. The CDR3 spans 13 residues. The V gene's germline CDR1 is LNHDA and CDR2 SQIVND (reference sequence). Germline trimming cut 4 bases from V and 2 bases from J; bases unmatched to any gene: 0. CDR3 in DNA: TGTGCCAGTAGTAGGGACAGGCAAGAGACCCAGTACTTC. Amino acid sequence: CASSRDRQETQYF.